This is a list of T cell receptor beta chains from one sample in a study of cytomegalovirus exposure and HLA in healthy donors. Sequencing was performed with immunoSEQ multiplex PCR; in TCRdb, only in-frame clones are kept and a portion is missing. The table lists about 160,000 clones, approximately 80% of them singletons. Sequencing was performed on PBMCs. Source of these receptors: a man in his late teens or twenties in good health and CMV-seronegative. CDR3s include the opening cysteine and the closing phenylalanine or tryptophan. A D gene is named only where the DNA matches it firmly. Size is stated for part of the rows, as once, few or many counts, or as a class when the clone is expanded.

d_call: -
v_call: TRBV20-1
j_call: TRBJ1-2
clone_size: -
cdr3_nt: TGCAGTGCTAGAGTGGTTTGGGCCTACACCTTC
cdr3_aa: CSARVVWAYTF

d_call: -
v_call: TRBV28
j_call: TRBJ1-1
clone_size: many
cdr3_nt: TGTGCCAGCACTCCAGGAATCAATGAAGCTTTCTTT
cdr3_aa: CASTPGINEAFF

d_call: TRBD2
v_call: TRBV5-1
j_call: TRBJ2-1
clone_size: once
cdr3_nt: TGCGCCAGCAGCTCAAGCGGGGGGTACAATGAGCAGTTCTTC
cdr3_aa: CASSSSGGYNEQFF

d_call: -
v_call: TRBV7-2
j_call: TRBJ2-1
clone_size: -
cdr3_nt: TGTGCCAGCAGCTTAGCGAATAATAGAATGGATGAGCAGTTCTTC
cdr3_aa: CASSLANNRMDEQFF

d_call: TRBD1
v_call: TRBV5-5
j_call: TRBJ1-5
clone_size: -
cdr3_nt: TGTGCCAGCAGCGACAGGGTTAGCAATCAGCCCCAGCATTTT
cdr3_aa: CASSDRVSNQPQHF

d_call: -
v_call: TRBV5-6
j_call: TRBJ1-2
clone_size: -
cdr3_nt: TGTGCCAGCGGGGAGGAACCTACCTATGGCTACACCTTC
cdr3_aa: CASGEEPTYGYTF

d_call: -
v_call: TRBV13
j_call: TRBJ2-3
clone_size: once
cdr3_nt: TGTGCCAGCAGCTTGGTGACAGCGAGCACAGATACGCAGTATTTT
cdr3_aa: CASSLVTASTDTQYF

d_call: -
v_call: TRBV7-9
j_call: TRBJ1-5
clone_size: -
cdr3_nt: TGTGCCAGCAGCTCGGGGTCGGGGGGTCAGCCCCAGCATTTT
cdr3_aa: CASSSGSGGQPQHF

d_call: TRBD2
v_call: TRBV6-5
j_call: TRBJ2-7
clone_size: -
cdr3_nt: TGTGCCAGCAGACCTAGCGGAACCTACGAGCAGTACTTC
cdr3_aa: CASRPSGTYEQYF

d_call: -
v_call: TRBV28
j_call: TRBJ1-5
clone_size: -
cdr3_nt: TGTGCCAGCACAGTTGGGAGGTGGATCCGAGGTCAGCCCCAGCATTTT
cdr3_aa: CASTVGRWIRGQPQHF

d_call: -
v_call: TRBV5-4
j_call: TRBJ2-7
clone_size: -
cdr3_nt: TGTGCCAGCAGCTTGGAACTAGCTGTCGAGCAGTACTTC
cdr3_aa: CASSLELAVEQYF

d_call: TRBD2
v_call: TRBV7-3
j_call: TRBJ2-7
clone_size: -
cdr3_nt: TGTGCCAGCAGCCCGGGGGGGTCCTACGAGCAGTACTTC
cdr3_aa: CASSPGGSYEQYF

d_call: TRBD1
v_call: TRBV27
j_call: TRBJ2-7
clone_size: -
cdr3_nt: TGTGCCAGCAGTCTTGGGACAGGGAAAGGCTACGAGCAGTACTTC
cdr3_aa: CASSLGTGKGYEQYF

d_call: TRBD2
v_call: TRBV7-3
j_call: TRBJ2-1
clone_size: -
cdr3_nt: TGTGCCAGCAGCTTATACGGGGGGAAAGTCGGGGAGCAGTTCTTC
cdr3_aa: CASSLYGGKVGEQFF

d_call: -
v_call: TRBV15
j_call: TRBJ1-2
clone_size: -
cdr3_nt: TGTGCCACCAGCACGTTGAGTGGCTACACCTTC
cdr3_aa: CATSTLSGYTF

d_call: TRBD1
v_call: TRBV7-2
j_call: TRBJ2-1
clone_size: -
cdr3_nt: TGTGCCAGCAGCGCCGGACAGGGTGGCTACAATGAGCAGTTCTTC
cdr3_aa: CASSAGQGGYNEQFF

d_call: TRBD2
v_call: TRBV9
j_call: TRBJ2-7
clone_size: -
cdr3_nt: TGTGCCAGCAGCGTTCAAGCGGGGGGGCCTCGGGAGCAGTACTTC
cdr3_aa: CASSVQAGGPREQYF

d_call: TRBD1
v_call: TRBV5-1
j_call: TRBJ2-3
clone_size: -
cdr3_nt: TGCGCCAGCAGCTTGGAGGGACAGATCACAGATACGCAGTATTTT
cdr3_aa: CASSLEGQITDTQYF

d_call: -
v_call: TRBV18
j_call: TRBJ1-1
clone_size: -
cdr3_nt: TGTGCCAGCTCACCAACATCTAACACTGAAGCTTTCTTT
cdr3_aa: CASSPTSNTEAFF

d_call: -
v_call: TRBV27
j_call: TRBJ1-1
clone_size: few
cdr3_nt: TGTGCCAGCAGTTTATCAACAGGGTTCATGAACACTGAAGCTTTCTTT
cdr3_aa: CASSLSTGFMNTEAFF

d_call: -
v_call: TRBV19
j_call: TRBJ2-6
clone_size: -
cdr3_nt: TGTGCCAGTAGTATCCAGGGGAGCTGGGCCAACGTCCTGACTTTC
cdr3_aa: CASSIQGSWANVLTF

d_call: -
v_call: TRBV7-9
j_call: TRBJ2-1
clone_size: few
cdr3_nt: TGTGCCAGCAGCTTATCCCGGGTCCTTTCCTACAATGAGCAGTTCTTC
cdr3_aa: CASSLSRVLSYNEQFF

d_call: -
v_call: TRBV7-9
j_call: TRBJ1-4
clone_size: -
cdr3_nt: TGTGCCAGCAGCTTAGATCCCAGGGCAAGACTGTTTTTT
cdr3_aa: CASSLDPRARLFF